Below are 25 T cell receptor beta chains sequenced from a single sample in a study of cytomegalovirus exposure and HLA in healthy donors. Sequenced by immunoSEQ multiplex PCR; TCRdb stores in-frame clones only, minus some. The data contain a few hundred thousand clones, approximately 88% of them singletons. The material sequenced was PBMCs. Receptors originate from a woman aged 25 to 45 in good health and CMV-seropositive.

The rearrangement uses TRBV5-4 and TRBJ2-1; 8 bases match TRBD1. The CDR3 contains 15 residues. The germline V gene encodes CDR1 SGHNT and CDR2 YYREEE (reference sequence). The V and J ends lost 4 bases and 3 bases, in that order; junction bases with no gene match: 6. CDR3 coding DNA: TGTGCCAGCAGCCCACCGGGACAGGACTACAATGAGCAGTTCTTC. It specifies CASSPPGQDYNEQFF.

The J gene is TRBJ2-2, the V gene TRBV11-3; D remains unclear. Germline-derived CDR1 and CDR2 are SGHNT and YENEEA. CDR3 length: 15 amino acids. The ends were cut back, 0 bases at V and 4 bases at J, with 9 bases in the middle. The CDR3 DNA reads TGTGCCAGCAGCTTAGAAATGCTGTTCACCGGGGAGCTGTTTTTT. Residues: CASSLEMLFTGELFF. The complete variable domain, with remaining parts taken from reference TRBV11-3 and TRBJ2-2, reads EAGVVQSPRYKIIEKKQPVAFWCNPISGHNTLYWYLQNLGQGPELLIRYENEEAVDDSQLPKDRFSAERLKGVDSTLKIQPAELGDSAVYLCASSLEMLFTGELFFGEGSRLTVL.

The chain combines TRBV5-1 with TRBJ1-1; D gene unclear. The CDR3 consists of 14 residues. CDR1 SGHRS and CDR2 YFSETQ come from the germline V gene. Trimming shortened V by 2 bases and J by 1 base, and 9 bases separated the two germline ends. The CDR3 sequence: CASSFPEKNTEAFF. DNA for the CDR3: TGCGCCAGCAGCTTCCCGGAAAAGAACACTGAAGCTTTCTTT.

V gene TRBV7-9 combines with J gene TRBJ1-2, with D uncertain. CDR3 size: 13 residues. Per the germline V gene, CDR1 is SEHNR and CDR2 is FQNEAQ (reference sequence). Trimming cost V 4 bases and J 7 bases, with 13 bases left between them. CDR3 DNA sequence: TGTGCCAGCAGCTCCTGGGATGACGGTGGCTACACCTTC. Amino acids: CASSSWDDGGYTF.

The CDR3 nucleotides read TGCGCCAGCAGACCGGGGGGGACAGGGTCCTACACTGAAGCTTTCTTT. Translating gives CASRPGGTGSYTEAFF. This chain uses TRBV5-1 with TRBJ1-1, with 9 bases identical to TRBD1. Germline-derived CDR1 and CDR2 are SGHRS and YFSETQ. V trimming: 5 bases; J trimming: 3 bases; junction bases outside the gene matches: 11. This CDR3 is built from 16 residues.

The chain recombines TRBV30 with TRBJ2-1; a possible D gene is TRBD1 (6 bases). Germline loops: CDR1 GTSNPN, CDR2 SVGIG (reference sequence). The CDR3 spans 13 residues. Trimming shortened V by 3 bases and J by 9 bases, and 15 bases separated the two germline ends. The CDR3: CAWRKDSFAEQFF. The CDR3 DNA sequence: TGTGCCTGGAGAAAGGACAGTTTTGCTGAGCAGTTCTTC.

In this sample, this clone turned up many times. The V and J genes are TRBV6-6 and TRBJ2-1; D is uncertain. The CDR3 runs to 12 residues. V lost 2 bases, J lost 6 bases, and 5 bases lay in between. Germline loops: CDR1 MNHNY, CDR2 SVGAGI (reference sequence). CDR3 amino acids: CASSYRPNEQFF. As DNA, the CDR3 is TGTGCCAGCAGTTACAGGCCCAATGAGCAGTTCTTC.

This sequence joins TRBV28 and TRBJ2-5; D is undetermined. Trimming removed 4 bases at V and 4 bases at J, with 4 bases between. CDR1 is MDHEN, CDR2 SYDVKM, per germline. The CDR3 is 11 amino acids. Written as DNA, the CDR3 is TGTGCCAGCAGTTCTGGAGAGACCCAGTACTTC. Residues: CASSSGETQYF. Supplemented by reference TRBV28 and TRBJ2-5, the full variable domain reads DVKVTQSSRYLVKRTGEKVFLECVQDMDHENMFWYRQDPGLGLRLIYFSYDVKMKEKGDIPEGYSVSREKKERFSLILESASTNQTSMYLCASSSGETQYFGPGTRLLVL.

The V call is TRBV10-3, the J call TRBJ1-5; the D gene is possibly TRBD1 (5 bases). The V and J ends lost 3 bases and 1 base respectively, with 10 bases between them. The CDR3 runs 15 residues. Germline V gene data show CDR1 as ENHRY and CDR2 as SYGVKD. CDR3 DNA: TGTGCCATCAGTGAAGGCAGGGACAGCAATCAGCCCCAGCATTTT. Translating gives CAISEGRDSNQPQHF.

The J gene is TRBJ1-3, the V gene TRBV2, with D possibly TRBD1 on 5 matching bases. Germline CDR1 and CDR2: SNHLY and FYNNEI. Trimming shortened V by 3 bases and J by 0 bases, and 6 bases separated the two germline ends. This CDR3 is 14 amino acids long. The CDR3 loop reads CASSEDNSGNTIYF. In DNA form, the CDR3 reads TGTGCCAGCAGTGAGGACAACTCTGGAAACACCATATATTTT. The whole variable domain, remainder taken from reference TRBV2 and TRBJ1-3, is EPEVTQTPSHQVTQMGQEVILRCVPISNHLYFYWYRQILGQKVEFLVSFYNNEISEKSEIFDDQFSVERPDGSNFTLKIRSTKLEDSAMYFCASSEDNSGNTIYFGEGSWLTVV.

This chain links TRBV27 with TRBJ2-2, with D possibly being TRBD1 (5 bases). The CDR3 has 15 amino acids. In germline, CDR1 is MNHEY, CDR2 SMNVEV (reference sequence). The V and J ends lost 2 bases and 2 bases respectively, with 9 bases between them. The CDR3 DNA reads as TGTGCCAGCAGTTTAGGGGCGGATAACACCGGGGAGCTGTTTTTT. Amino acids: CASSLGADNTGELFF.

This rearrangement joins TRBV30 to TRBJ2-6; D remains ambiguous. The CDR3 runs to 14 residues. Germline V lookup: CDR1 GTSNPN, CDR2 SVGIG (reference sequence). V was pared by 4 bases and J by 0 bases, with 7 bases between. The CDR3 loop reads CAWIGDSGANVLTF. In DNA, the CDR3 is TGTGCCTGGATCGGTGACTCTGGGGCCAACGTCCTGACTTTC.

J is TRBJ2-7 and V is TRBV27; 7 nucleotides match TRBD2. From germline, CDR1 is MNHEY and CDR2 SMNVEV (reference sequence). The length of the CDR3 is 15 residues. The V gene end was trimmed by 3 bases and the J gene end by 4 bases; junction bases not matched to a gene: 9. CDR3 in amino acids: CASSLIGGSPYEQYF. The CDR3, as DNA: TGTGCCAGCAGTTTGATTGGCGGGAGTCCGTACGAGCAGTACTTC.

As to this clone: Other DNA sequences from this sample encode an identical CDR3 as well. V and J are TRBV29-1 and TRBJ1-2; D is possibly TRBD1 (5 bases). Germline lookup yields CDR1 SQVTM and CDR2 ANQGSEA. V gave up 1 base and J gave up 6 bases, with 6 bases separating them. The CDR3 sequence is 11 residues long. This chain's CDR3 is CSVEVRDGYTF. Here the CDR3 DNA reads TGCAGCGTTGAAGTCAGGGATGGCTACACCTTC.

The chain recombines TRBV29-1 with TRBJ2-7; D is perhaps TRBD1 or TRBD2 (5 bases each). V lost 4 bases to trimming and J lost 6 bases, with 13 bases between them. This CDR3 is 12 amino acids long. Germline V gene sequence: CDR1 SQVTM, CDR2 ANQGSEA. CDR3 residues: CSVVPGTPEQYF. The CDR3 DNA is TGCAGCGTTGTGCCAGGGACCCCCGAGCAGTACTTC.

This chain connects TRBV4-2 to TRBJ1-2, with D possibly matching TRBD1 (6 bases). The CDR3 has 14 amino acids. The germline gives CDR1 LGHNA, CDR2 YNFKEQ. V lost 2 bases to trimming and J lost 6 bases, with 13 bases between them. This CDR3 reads CASSQPQGLHGYTF. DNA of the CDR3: TGTGCCAGCAGCCAACCCCAGGGGCTTCATGGCTACACCTTC.

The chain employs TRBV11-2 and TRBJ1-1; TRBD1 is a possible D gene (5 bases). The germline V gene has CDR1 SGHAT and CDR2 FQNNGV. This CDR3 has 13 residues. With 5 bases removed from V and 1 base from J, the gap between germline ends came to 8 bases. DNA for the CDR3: TGTGCCAGCAGCCGGGGCGGGAACACTGAAGCTTTCTTT. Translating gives CASSRGGNTEAFF.

Written as DNA, the CDR3 is TGTGCCAGCAGTTTAACACACAGGGCAGCTCGCGTGGAGACCCAGTACTTC. It specifies CASSLTHRAARVETQYF. This chain connects TRBV27 to TRBJ2-5; tentative D call: TRBD1 (6 bases). Germline-derived CDR1 and CDR2 are MNHEY and SMNVEV (reference sequence). This CDR3 spans 17 amino acids. Trimming shortened V by 2 bases and J by 5 bases, and 21 bases separated the two germline ends.

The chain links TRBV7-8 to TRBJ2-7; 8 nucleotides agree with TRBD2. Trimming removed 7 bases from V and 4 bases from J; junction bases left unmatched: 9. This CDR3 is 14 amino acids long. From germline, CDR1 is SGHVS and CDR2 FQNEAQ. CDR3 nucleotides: TGTGCCAGCAAAGAAGCGGGAGACGGTTACGAGCAGTACTTC. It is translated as CASKEAGDGYEQYF.

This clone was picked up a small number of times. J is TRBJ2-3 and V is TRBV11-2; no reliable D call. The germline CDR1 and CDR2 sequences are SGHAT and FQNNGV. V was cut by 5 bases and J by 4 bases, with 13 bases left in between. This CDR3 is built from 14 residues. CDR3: CASSQSRSADTQYF. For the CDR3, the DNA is TGTGCCAGCAGCCAATCCCGAAGCGCAGATACGCAGTATTTT.

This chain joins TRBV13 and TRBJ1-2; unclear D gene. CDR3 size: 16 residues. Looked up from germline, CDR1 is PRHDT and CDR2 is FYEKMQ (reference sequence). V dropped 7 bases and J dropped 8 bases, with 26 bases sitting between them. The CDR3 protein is CASTSLPGREGEGYTF. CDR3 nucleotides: TGTGCCAGCACCTCCCTCCCGGGGAGGGAAGGTGAGGGCTACACCTTC.

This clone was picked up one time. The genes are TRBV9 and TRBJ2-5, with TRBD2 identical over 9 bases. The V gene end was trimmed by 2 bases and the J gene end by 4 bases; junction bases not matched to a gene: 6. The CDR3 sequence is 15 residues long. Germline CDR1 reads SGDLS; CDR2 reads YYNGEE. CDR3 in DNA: TGTGCCAGCAGCGTCTCAGCGGGAGGCGGAGAGACCCAGTACTTC. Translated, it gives CASSVSAGGGETQYF.

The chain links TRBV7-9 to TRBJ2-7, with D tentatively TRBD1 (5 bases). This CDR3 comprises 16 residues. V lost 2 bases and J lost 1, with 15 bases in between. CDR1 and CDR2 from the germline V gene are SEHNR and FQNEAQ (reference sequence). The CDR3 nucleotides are TGTGCCAGCAGCTTATTCCCCCAGGGTATATCCTACGAGCAGTACTTC. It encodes CASSLFPQGISYEQYF.

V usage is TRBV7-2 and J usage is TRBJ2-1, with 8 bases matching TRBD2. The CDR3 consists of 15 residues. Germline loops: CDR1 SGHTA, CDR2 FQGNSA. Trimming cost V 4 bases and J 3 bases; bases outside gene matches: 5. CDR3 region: CASSSLAGLYNEQFF. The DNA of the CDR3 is TGTGCCAGCAGCTCTCTAGCGGGCCTCTACAATGAGCAGTTCTTC.

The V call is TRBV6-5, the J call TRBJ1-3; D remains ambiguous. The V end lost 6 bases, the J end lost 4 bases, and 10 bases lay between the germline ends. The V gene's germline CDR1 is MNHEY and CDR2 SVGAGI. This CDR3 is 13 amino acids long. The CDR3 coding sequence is TGTGCCAGCAGAACGACGGACGGAAACACCATATATTTT. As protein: CASRTTDGNTIYF.